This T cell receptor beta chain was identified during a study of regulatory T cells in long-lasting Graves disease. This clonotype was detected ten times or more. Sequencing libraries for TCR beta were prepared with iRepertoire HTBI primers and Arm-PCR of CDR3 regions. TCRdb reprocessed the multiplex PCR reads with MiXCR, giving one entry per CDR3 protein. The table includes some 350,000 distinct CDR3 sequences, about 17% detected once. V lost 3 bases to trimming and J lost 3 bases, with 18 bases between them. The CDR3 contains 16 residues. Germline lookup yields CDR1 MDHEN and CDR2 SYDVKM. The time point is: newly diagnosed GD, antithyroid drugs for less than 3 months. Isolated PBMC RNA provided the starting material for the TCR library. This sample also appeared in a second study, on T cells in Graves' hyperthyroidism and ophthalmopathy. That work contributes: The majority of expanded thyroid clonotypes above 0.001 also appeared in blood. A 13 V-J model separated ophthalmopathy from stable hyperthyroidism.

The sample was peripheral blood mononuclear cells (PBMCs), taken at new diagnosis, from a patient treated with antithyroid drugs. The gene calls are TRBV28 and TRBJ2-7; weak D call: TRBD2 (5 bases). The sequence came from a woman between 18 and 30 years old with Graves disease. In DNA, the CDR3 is TGTGCCAGCAGTTTCCAGGTTCGGGGTGGAGGCTACGAGCAGTACTTC. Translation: CASSFQVRGGGYEQYF.